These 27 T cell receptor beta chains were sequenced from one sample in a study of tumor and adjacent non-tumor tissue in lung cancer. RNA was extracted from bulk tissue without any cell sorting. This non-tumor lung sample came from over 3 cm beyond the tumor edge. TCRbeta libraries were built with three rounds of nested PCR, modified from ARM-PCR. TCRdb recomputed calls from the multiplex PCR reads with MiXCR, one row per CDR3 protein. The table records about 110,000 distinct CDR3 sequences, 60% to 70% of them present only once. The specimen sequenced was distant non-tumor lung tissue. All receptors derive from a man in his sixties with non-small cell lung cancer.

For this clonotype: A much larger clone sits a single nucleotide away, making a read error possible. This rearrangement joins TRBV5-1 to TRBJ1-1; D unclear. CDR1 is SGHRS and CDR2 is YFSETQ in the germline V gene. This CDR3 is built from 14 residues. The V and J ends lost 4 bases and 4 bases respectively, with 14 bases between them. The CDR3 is CASSMDLIPTEAFF. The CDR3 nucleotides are TGCGCCAGCAGCATGGACTTAATCCCCACTGAAGCTTTCTTT. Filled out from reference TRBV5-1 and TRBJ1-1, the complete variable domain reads KAGVTQTPRYLIKTRGQQVTLSCSPISGHRSVSWYQQTPGQGLQFLFEYFSETQRNKGNFPGRFSGRQFSNSRSEMNVSTLELGDSALYLCASSMDLIPTEAFFGQGTRLTVV.

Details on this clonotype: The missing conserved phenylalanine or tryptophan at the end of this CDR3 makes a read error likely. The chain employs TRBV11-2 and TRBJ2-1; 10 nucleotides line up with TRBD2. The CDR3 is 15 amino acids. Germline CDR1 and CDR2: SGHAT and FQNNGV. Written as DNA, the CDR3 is TGTGCCAGCAACTTATCGGCTAGCGGGAGAAATGGGCAGTTCCTC. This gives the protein CASNLSASGRNGQFL.

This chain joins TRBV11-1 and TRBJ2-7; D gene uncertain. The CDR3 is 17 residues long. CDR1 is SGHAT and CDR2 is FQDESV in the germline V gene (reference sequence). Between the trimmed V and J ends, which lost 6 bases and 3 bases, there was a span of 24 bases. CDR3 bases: TGTGCCAGCAGTCCCCGTCTGGGCGGATCCGGTTTCTACGAGCAGTACTTC. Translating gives CASSPRLGGSGFYEQYF. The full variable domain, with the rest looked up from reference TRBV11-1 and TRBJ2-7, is EAEVAQSPRYKITEKSQAVAFWCDPISGHATLYWYRQILGQGPELLVQFQDESVVDDSQLPKDRFSAERLKGVDSTLKIQPAELGDSAMYLCASSPRLGGSGFYEQYFGPGTRLTVT.

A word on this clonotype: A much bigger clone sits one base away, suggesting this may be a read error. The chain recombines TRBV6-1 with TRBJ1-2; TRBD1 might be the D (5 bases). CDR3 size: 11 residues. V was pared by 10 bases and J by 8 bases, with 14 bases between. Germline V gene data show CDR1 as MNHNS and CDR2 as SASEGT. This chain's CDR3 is CATWGSSGYTF. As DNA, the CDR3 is TGTGCCACCTGGGGGAGTTCGGGCTACACCTTC.

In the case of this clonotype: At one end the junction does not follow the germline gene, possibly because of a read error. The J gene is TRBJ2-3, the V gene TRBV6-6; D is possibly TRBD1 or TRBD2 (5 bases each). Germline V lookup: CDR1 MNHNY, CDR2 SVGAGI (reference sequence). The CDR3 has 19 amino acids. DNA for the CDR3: TGTGCCAGCAGTTACACCGCAACTAGTGCACTAAGGGAGACAGATAGGCAGTATTTT. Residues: CASSYTATSALRETDRQYF.

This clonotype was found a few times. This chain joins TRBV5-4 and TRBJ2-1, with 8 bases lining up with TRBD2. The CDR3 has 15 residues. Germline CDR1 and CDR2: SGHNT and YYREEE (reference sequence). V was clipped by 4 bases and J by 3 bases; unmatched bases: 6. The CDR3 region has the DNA TGTGCCAGCAGCCGAAGGACTAGCATCTACAATGAGCAGTTCTTC. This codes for CASSRRTSIYNEQFF.

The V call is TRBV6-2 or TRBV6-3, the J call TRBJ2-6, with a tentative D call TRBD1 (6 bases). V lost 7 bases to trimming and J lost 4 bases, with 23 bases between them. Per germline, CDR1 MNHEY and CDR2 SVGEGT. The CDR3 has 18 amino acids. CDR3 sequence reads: CASKRTAQQGSGANVLTF. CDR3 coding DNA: TGTGCCAGCAAGCGTACCGCACAACAGGGATCCGGGGCCAACGTCCTGACTTTC.

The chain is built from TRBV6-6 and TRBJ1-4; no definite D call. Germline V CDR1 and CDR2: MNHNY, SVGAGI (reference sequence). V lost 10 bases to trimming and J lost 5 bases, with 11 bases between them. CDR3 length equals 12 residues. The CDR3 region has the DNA TGTGCCAACACTTACTCCAATGAAAAACTGTTTTTT. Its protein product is CANTYSNEKLFF.

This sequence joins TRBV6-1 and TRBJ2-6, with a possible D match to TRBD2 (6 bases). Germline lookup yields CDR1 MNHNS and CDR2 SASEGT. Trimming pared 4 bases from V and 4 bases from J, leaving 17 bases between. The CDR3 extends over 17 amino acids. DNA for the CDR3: TGTGCCAGCAGTGTAAGGACTATTACCTACGGGGCCAACGTCCTGACTTTC. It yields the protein CASSVRTITYGANVLTF.

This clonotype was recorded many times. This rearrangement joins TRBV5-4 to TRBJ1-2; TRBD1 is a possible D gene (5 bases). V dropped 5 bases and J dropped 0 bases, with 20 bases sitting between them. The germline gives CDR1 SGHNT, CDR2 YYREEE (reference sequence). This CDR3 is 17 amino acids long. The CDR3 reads CASSQFSGPQANYGYTF. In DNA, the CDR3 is TGTGCCAGCAGTCAATTCTCAGGGCCACAAGCTAACTATGGCTACACCTTC.

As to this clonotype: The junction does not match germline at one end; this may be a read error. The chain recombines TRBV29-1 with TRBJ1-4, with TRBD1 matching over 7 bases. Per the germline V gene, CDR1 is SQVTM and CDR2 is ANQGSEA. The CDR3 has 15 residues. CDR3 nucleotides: TGCAGCGTTCGACCCGGGACAGCCTCGGATGAAAAAGTGTTTTTT. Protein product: CSVRPGTASDEKVFF.

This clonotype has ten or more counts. CDR3 bases: TGTGCCAGCAGTGAAAGCCAGGCCCGGCTTGAGTTCTTC. Protein sequence: CASSESQARLEFF. The chain is built from TRBV6-1 and TRBJ2-1; D unclear. The CDR3 extends over 13 amino acids. CDR1 and CDR2 from the germline V gene are MNHNS and SASEGT. Trimming removed 2 bases at V and 14 bases at J, with 16 bases between.

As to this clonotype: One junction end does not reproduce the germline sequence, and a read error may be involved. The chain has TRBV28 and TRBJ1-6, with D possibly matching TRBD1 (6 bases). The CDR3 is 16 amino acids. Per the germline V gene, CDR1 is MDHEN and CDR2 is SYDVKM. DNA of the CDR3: TGTGCCGGCAGTTTACTGGGGGCGGATAGCATTTCACCCCTCCACTTT. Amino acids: CAGSLLGADSISPLHF.

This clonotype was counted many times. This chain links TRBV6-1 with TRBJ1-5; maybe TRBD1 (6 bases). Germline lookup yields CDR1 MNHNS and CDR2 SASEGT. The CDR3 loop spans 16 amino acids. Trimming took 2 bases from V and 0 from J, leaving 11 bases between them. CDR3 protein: CASSERAGDSNQPQHF. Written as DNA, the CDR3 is TGTGCCAGCAGTGAACGGGCAGGGGATAGCAATCAGCCCCAGCATTTT.

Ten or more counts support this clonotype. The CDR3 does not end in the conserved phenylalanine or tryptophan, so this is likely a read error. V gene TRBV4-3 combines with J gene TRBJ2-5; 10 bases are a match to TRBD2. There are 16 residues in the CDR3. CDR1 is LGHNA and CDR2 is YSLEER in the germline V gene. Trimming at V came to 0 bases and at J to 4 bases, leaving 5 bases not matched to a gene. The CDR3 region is CASSQDGSGRAETQYL. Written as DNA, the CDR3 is TGCGCCAGCAGCCAAGATGGGAGCGGGAGGGCAGAGACCCAGTACCTC.

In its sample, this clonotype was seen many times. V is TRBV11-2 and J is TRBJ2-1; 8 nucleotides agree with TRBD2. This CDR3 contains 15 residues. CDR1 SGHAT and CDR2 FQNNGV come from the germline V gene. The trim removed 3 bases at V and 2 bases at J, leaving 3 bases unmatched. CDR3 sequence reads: CASSLGSGTYNEQFF. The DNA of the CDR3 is TGTGCCAGCAGCTTGGGTAGCGGGACCTACAATGAGCAGTTCTTC.

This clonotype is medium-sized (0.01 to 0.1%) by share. This CDR3 is CASSPPGLAAHEQFF. The CDR3 DNA sequence: TGTGCCAGCAGCCCCCCGGGACTAGCGGCCCATGAGCAGTTCTTC. J is TRBJ2-1 and V is TRBV11-2; 11 bases are shared with TRBD2. The germline CDR1 and CDR2 sequences are SGHAT and FQNNGV. There are 15 residues in the CDR3. The junction had 8 bases not matched to a gene; V was cut back by 5 bases and J by 8 bases.

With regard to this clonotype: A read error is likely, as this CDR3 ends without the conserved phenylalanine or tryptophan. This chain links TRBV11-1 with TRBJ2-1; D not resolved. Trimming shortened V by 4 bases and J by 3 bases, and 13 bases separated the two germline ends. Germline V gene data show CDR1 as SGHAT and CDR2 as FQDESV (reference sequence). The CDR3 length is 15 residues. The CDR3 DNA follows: TGTGCCAGCAGCTCAAGGCAATTCCACTACAATGAGCAGTTCCTC. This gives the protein CASSSRQFHYNEQFL.

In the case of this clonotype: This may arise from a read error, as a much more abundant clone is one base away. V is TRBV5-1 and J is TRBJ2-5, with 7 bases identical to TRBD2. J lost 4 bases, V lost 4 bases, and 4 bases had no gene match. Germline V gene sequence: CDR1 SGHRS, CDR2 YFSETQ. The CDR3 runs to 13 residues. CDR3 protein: CASSPTGGETQYF. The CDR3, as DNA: TGCGCCAGCAGCCCCACGGGGGGAGAGACCCAGTACTTC.

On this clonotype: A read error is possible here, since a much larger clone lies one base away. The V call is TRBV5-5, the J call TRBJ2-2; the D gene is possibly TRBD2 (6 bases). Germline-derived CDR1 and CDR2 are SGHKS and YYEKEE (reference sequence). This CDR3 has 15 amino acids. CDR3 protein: CAGSLVGGWTGELFF. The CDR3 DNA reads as TGTGCCGGCAGCTTGGTTGGGGGGTGGACCGGGGAGCTGTTTTTT. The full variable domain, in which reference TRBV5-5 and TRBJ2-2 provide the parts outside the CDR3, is DAGVTQSPTHLIKTRGQQVTLRCSPISGHKSVSWYQQVLGQGPQFIFQYYEKEERGRGNFPDRFSARQFPNYSSELNVNALLLGDSALYLCAGSLVGGWTGELFFGEGSRLTVL.

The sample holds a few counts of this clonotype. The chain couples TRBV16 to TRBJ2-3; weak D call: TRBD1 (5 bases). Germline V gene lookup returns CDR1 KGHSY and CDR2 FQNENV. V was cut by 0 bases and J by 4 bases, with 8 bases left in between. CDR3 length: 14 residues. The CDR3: CASSQSRGADTQYF. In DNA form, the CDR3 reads TGTGCCAGCAGCCAATCAAGGGGCGCAGATACGCAGTATTTT. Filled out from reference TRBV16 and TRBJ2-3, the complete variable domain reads GEEVAQTPKHLVRGEGQKAKLYCAPIKGHSYVFWYQQVLKNEFKFLISFQNENVFDETGMPKERFSAKCLPNSPCSLEIQATKLEDSAVYFCASSQSRGADTQYFGPGTRLTVL.

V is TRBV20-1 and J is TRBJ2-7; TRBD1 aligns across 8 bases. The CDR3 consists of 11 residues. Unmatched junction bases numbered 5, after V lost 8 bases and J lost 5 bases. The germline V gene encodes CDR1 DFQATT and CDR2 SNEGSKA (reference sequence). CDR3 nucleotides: TGCAGTACTGACAGGGGTCACGAGCAGTACTTC. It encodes CSTDRGHEQYF.

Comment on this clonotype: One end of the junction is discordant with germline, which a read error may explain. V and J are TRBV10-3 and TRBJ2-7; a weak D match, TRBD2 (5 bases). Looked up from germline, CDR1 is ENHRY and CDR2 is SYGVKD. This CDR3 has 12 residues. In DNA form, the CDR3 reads TGTGACATCAGCAACACTAGTTACGAGCAGTACTTC. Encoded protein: CDISNTSYEQYF.

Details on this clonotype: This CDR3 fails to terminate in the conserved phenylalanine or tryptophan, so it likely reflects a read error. CDR3 sequence (DNA): TGTGCCACCAGCAGAGCTCAGCCCCCCTACGAGCAGTACCTC. It is translated as CATSRAQPPYEQYL. The chain joins TRBV15 to TRBJ2-7, with D uncertain. Germline CDR1 reads LNHNV; CDR2 reads YYDKDF (reference sequence). The CDR3 totals 14 residues. V lost 1 base to trimming and J lost 2 bases, with 9 bases between them.

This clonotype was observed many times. In DNA form, the CDR3 reads TGTGCCTGGAGCCCGACAGGGACCGGGGAGCTGTTTTTT. Protein sequence: CAWSPTGTGELFF. The rearrangement uses TRBV30 and TRBJ2-2, with 7 positions matching TRBD1. Trimming took 3 bases from V and 5 from J; bases not matched to a gene: 3. Germline CDR1 reads GTSNPN; CDR2 reads SVGIG (reference sequence). This CDR3 comprises 13 residues. The whole variable domain, filled in from reference TRBV30 and TRBJ2-2, reads SQTIHQWPATLVQPVGSPLSLECTVEGTSNPNLYWYRQAAGRGLQLLFYSVGIGQISSEVPQNLSASRPQDRQFILSSKKLLLSDSGFYLCAWSPTGTGELFFGEGSRLTVL.

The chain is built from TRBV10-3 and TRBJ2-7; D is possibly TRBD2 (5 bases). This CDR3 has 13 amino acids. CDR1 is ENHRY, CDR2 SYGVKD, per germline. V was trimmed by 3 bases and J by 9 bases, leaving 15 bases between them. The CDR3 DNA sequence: TGTGCCATCAGTGATGGCCCGCATCGGGGGCAGTACTTC. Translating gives CAISDGPHRGQYF.

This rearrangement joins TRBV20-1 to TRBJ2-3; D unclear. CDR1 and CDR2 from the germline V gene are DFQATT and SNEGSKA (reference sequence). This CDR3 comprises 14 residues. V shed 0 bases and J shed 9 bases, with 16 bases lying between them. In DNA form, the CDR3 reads TGCAGTGCTAGAGACGCAAGCACGGATGACACGCAGTATTTT. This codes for CSARDASTDDTQYF.